The clone carrying this T cell receptor (beta chain) has only one observation. What it recognizes is unknown. The CDR3 has 13 residues. V shed 4 bases and J shed 1 base, with 5 bases lying between them. CDR1 and CDR2 (germline): MGHRA, YSYEKL. Data came from immunoSEQ multiplex PCR; TCRdb stores just in-frame clones and leaves some out. The table includes around 97,000 clones, roughly 89% detected once. This sample was taken from a study of graft-versus-host responses after intestinal transplantation. Across the study: The study gave all recipients anti-thymocyte globulin induction, then tacrolimus and steroids for two to three years. Whole-study results and caveats: Recipient marrow contained GvH clones, some of which appeared first in ileum or blood.

Sequencing was performed on unstimulated CD4+ T cells sorted from spleen or lymph node cells, taken before transplant. The V call is TRBV4-1, the J call TRBJ1-5; D is uncertain. The receptor was isolated from a human donor who was the organ donor for an intestinal transplant. CDR3 nucleotide sequence: TGCGCCAGCAGCCCTAAGAGCAATCAGCCCCAGCATTTT. This translates into CASSPKSNQPQHF.